The 21 T cell receptor beta chains below all came from one sample that was sequenced in a study of T cells in localized non-small cell lung cancer. Using immunoSEQ multiplex PCR, the repertoire was profiled, and TCRdb retains in-frame clones only, with some absent. The sample contains some 21,000 clones, 90% of which appear only once. The input for sequencing was peripheral blood, taken before any cancer treatment. The receptors originated from a woman aged 40 to 75 with stage I lung adenocarcinoma.

V gene TRBV19 combines with J gene TRBJ2-5; 8 positions match TRBD1. The last part of the DNA fits TRBJ2-7 better; the J call may be wrong. This CDR3 is 14 amino acids long. Germline V gene data show CDR1 as LNHDA and CDR2 as SQIVND (reference sequence). CDR3 in amino acids: CASSVWTGQYEQYF. In DNA form, the CDR3 reads TGTGCCAGTAGTGTCTGGACAGGGCAGTACGAGCAGTACTTC.

The chain has TRBV5-1 and TRBJ1-4, with D perhaps matching TRBD1 (6 bases). The CDR3 loop spans 16 amino acids. V was trimmed by 0 bases and J by 7 bases, leaving 16 bases between them. Germline CDR1 and CDR2: SGHRS and YFSETQ. CDR3 loop: CASSLAVRGAGEKLFF. The CDR3 nucleotides are TGCGCCAGCAGCTTGGCGGTTCGGGGGGCTGGTGAAAAACTGTTTTTT.

The rearrangement links TRBV18 to TRBJ1-3; D is ambiguous. Germline V lookup: CDR1 KGHSH, CDR2 LQKENI. With 0 bases removed from V and 0 bases from J, the gap between germline ends came to 15 bases. The CDR3 consists of 18 residues. For the CDR3, the DNA is TGTGCCAGCTCACCACCGGGAGGAACTCCGAGCTCTGGAAACACCATATATTTT. Its protein is CASSPPGGTPSSGNTIYF.

The chain has TRBV7-2 and TRBJ2-5, with TRBD1 matching over 9 bases. J lost 5 bases, V lost 7 bases, and 8 bases had no gene match. The CDR3 runs to 14 residues. Germline V gene data show CDR1 as SGHTA and CDR2 as FQGNSA. The CDR3 is CASTYRGPMETQYF. In DNA form, the CDR3 reads TGTGCCAGCACTTACAGGGGGCCGATGGAGACCCAGTACTTC.

The CDR3 DNA reads as TGTGCCAGCACTACAGGACTCTATGGCTACACCTTC. Its translation: CASTTGLYGYTF. V gene TRBV28 combines with J gene TRBJ1-2, with D possibly TRBD1 on 5 matching bases. Germline V CDR1 and CDR2: MDHEN, SYDVKM. The CDR3 loop spans 12 amino acids. Trimming took 7 bases from V and 4 from J, leaving 10 bases between them.

The V call is TRBV4-1, the J call TRBJ1-5; the D gene is possibly TRBD1 (6 bases). This CDR3 is 18 amino acids long. Trimming shortened V by 1 base and J by 0 bases, and 16 bases separated the two germline ends. Looked up from germline, CDR1 is MGHRA and CDR2 is YSYEKL. The CDR3 DNA sequence: TGCGCCAGCAGCCAAGGGAGGACCGGGACAAATAGCAATCAGCCCCAGCATTTT. Residues: CASSQGRTGTNSNQPQHF.

The genes are TRBV2 and TRBJ2-2, with D unresolved. Germline V CDR1 and CDR2: SNHLY, FYNNEI. V shed 3 bases and J shed 8 bases, with 7 bases lying between them. The CDR3 runs 12 residues. The CDR3 DNA follows: TGTGCCAGCAGTGAGGGTGTTGGGGAGCTGTTTTTT. Encoded protein: CASSEGVGELFF.

The chain couples TRBV6-5 to TRBJ2-1; 7 nucleotides align to TRBD2. CDR1 MNHEY and CDR2 SVGAGI come from the germline V gene. Trimming at V came to 5 bases and at J to 5 bases, leaving 9 bases not matched to a gene. This CDR3 spans 15 amino acids. The CDR3 coding sequence is TGTGCCAGCAGTCCCCTGGGGAGCGGGAACAATGAGCAGTTCTTC. This translates into CASSPLGSGNNEQFF.

V gene TRBV13 combines with J gene TRBJ2-7; the match to TRBD1 covers 7 bases. Germline values: CDR1 PRHDT, CDR2 FYEKMQ (reference sequence). The CDR3 spans 15 residues. V was clipped by 5 bases and J by 4 bases; unmatched bases: 11. The CDR3 region has the DNA TGTGCCAGCAGCCGTCCGAGGCAGGGGGATTACGAGCAGTACTTC. Residues: CASSRPRQGDYEQYF.

This clone was counted a single time. The rearrangement links TRBV5-5 to TRBJ1-2, with D uncertain. Looked up from germline, CDR1 is SGHKS and CDR2 is YYEKEE (reference sequence). V shed 2 bases and J shed 3 bases, with 8 bases lying between them. This CDR3 spans 13 amino acids. The CDR3 DNA reads TGTGCCAGCAGCTTTGACTGGGACTATGGCTACACCTTC. It encodes CASSFDWDYGYTF.

The rearrangement uses TRBV7-9 and TRBJ2-7; 7 bases agree with TRBD1. This CDR3 has 14 residues. The ends lost 1 base at V and 9 bases at J; junction bases unmatched: 9. CDR1 is SEHNR and CDR2 is FQNEAQ in the germline V gene (reference sequence). Here the CDR3 reads CASSLGERWTGQYF. The CDR3 nucleotides read TGTGCCAGCAGCTTAGGGGAGAGGTGGACAGGGCAGTACTTC.

This rearrangement joins TRBV28 to TRBJ2-2, with a weak D call TRBD2 (5 bases). Trimming stripped 3 bases from V and 5 bases from J, with 10 bases between. The CDR3 spans 14 residues. CDR1 MDHEN and CDR2 SYDVKM come from the germline V gene. CDR3 amino acids: CASSLDFYTGELFF. CDR3 DNA: TGTGCCAGCAGTTTGGACTTTTATACCGGGGAGCTGTTTTTT. Using reference TRBV28 and TRBJ2-2 for the parts outside the CDR3, the full variable domain is DVKVTQSSRYLVKRTGEKVFLECVQDMDHENMFWYRQDPGLGLRLIYFSYDVKMKEKGDIPEGYSVSREKKERFSLILESASTNQTSMYLCASSLDFYTGELFFGEGSRLTVL.

This rearrangement joins TRBV5-5 to TRBJ2-1; TRBD2 agrees at 7 bases. V shed 4 bases and J 6 bases; nucleotides not matched to a gene: 13. CDR3 length equals 16 residues. Per germline, CDR1 SGHKS and CDR2 YYEKEE (reference sequence). The CDR3 protein is CASSTSGGGRRNEQFF. The CDR3 DNA reads TGTGCCAGCAGCACTTCGGGAGGTGGGAGACGCAATGAGCAGTTCTTC.

This chain connects TRBV5-1 to TRBJ1-1; D unclear. V was cut by 2 bases and J by 6 bases, with 26 bases left in between. Germline lookup yields CDR1 SGHRS and CDR2 YFSETQ. This CDR3 contains 18 residues. This CDR3 reads CASSFGIGTRRASAEAFF. For the CDR3, the DNA is TGCGCCAGCAGCTTCGGAATCGGAACGAGAAGAGCAAGCGCTGAAGCTTTCTTT.

The genes are TRBV5-5 and TRBJ1-2; weak D call: TRBD1 (5 bases). The germline V gene has CDR1 SGHKS and CDR2 YYEKEE (reference sequence). The V end was cut by 4 bases, the J end by 0 bases, with 13 bases between. The CDR3 has 15 residues. The CDR3 bases are TGTGCCAGCAGCAGGCAGGGCGAAGCTAACTATGGCTACACCTTC. It yields the protein CASSRQGEANYGYTF. The variable domain in full, completed from reference TRBV5-5 and TRBJ1-2, reads DAGVTQSPTHLIKTRGQQVTLRCSPISGHKSVSWYQQVLGQGPQFIFQYYEKEERGRGNFPDRFSARQFPNYSSELNVNALLLGDSALYLCASSRQGEANYGYTFGSGTRLTVV.

The chain links TRBV6-5 to TRBJ2-7; perhaps TRBD1 as D (5 bases). CDR1 is MNHEY, CDR2 SVGAGI, per germline. The V and J ends lost 6 bases and 7 bases respectively, with 16 bases between them. This CDR3 has 13 amino acids. The CDR3 sequence: CASRESPRDEQYF. In nucleotides, the CDR3 is TGTGCCAGCAGAGAGTCCCCCAGGGATGAGCAGTACTTC.

This clone was seen only once. The V and J genes are TRBV30 and TRBJ1-5; D is unresolved. Germline CDR1 reads GTSNPN; CDR2 reads SVGIG (reference sequence). There are 13 residues in the CDR3. The germline V and J ends were trimmed by 2 bases and 4 bases, with 9 bases remaining between them. In DNA form, the CDR3 reads TGTGCCTGGAGTTTCGGTCAAAATCAGCCCCAGCATTTT. Its translation is CAWSFGQNQPQHF.

This chain links TRBV11-2 with TRBJ2-1; no clear D. Trimming shortened V by 1 base and J by 0 bases, and 10 bases separated the two germline ends. CDR1 and CDR2 (germline): SGHAT, FQNNGV. The CDR3 consists of 16 residues. CDR3 sequence reads: CASSLVRLSSYNEQFF. DNA for the CDR3: TGTGCCAGCAGCTTAGTACGACTTAGCTCCTACAATGAGCAGTTCTTC.

This chain uses TRBV28 with TRBJ2-1, with D tentatively TRBD2 (6 bases). In germline, CDR1 is MDHEN, CDR2 SYDVKM. The length of the CDR3 is 15 residues. The V gene lost 4 bases and the J gene lost 3 bases, with 13 bases spanning the gap. The CDR3 DNA follows: TGTGCCAGCAGTTCACCCCGGCGGGGCTACAATGAGCAGTTCTTC. Its protein is CASSSPRRGYNEQFF.

J is TRBJ1-5 and V is TRBV18, with 8 bases fitting TRBD1. From germline, CDR1 is KGHSH and CDR2 LQKENI. V lost 5 bases, J lost 3 bases, and 6 bases stayed unmatched. This CDR3 has 15 residues. CDR3 residues: CASSNGQGVNQPQHF. Written as DNA, the CDR3 is TGTGCCAGCTCAAACGGACAGGGCGTCAATCAGCCCCAGCATTTT.

The genes are TRBV6-6 and TRBJ1-5; no clear D. This CDR3 contains 15 residues. The ends were cut back, 6 bases at V and 10 bases at J, with 22 bases in the middle. CDR1 is MNHNY and CDR2 is SVGAGI in the germline V gene (reference sequence). CDR3 bases: TGTGCCAGCAGGGCTTGGCGCCCGGGCGAGGAACCCCAGCATTTT. It codes for CASRAWRPGEEPQHF.